This entry lists 22 T cell receptor beta chains sequenced from one sample in a study of shared clonotypes between healthy human individuals. Some clones are missing from TCRdb's copy, which holds only in-frame ones; the method was immunoSEQ multiplex PCR. The sample has approximately 2.1 million clones, approximately 95% seen once. The source material was naive CD4+ T cells from PBMCs. Subset of the sample: CD45RA+ positively selected. The source of these receptors is a young man in good health. Some clones in this sample may be carry-over from other donors' samples.

The rearrangement links TRBV9 to TRBJ2-2; the match to TRBD2 covers 13 bases. The ends lost 3 bases at V and 9 bases at J; junction bases unmatched: 8. The CDR3 length is 16 residues. Germline CDR1 reads SGDLS; CDR2 reads YYNGEE. The DNA of the CDR3 is TGTGCCAGCAGCGATACCGGGACTAGCGGGACCAGGGAGCTGTTTTTT. As protein: CASSDTGTSGTRELFF.

This rearrangement joins TRBV7-9 to TRBJ2-1; unclear D gene. The length of the CDR3 is 17 residues. Germline assignment: CDR1 SEHNR and CDR2 FQNEAQ (reference sequence). V lost 2 bases to trimming and J lost 2 bases, with 16 bases between them. CDR3 sequence reads: CASSLSWAVSTYNEQFF. DNA for the CDR3: TGTGCCAGCAGCTTATCTTGGGCAGTTTCAACCTACAATGAGCAGTTCTTC. The variable domain in full, completed from reference TRBV7-9 and TRBJ2-1, reads DTGVSQNPRHKITKRGQNVTFRCDPISEHNRLYWYRQTLGQGPEFLTYFQNEAQLEKSRLLSDRFSAERPKGSFSTLEIQRTEQGDSAMYLCASSLSWAVSTYNEQFFGPGTRLTVL.

The chain combines TRBV6-5 with TRBJ1-3; D is uncertain. The length of the CDR3 is 14 residues. V lost 7 bases and J lost 3, with 13 bases in between. In germline, CDR1 is MNHEY, CDR2 SVGAGI. The CDR3 protein is CASKSGRDGNTIYF. In nucleotides, the CDR3 is TGTGCCAGCAAGTCAGGCAGAGATGGAAACACCATATATTTT.

To note about this clone: Other DNA sequences of this sample code for an identical CDR3. V is TRBV5-1 and J is TRBJ2-7, with 10 bases that match TRBD1. V lost 4 bases to trimming and J lost 5 bases; unmatched junction nucleotides: 6. The CDR3 has 14 residues. The germline V gene encodes CDR1 SGHRS and CDR2 YFSETQ. DNA of the CDR3: TGCGCCAGCAGCCTAGGACAGGGGGTAAACGAGCAGTACTTC. Translation gives CASSLGQGVNEQYF.

The gene calls are TRBV6-1 and TRBJ2-3; the D is unclear. Germline CDR1 MNHNS, CDR2 SASEGT. This CDR3 has 12 amino acids. V was cut by 3 bases and J by 2 bases, with 3 bases left in between. The CDR3 protein is CASSDDTDTQYF. In DNA form, the CDR3 reads TGTGCCAGCAGTGACGACACAGATACGCAGTATTTT.

About this clone: An end of the junction differs from the germline gene, which may be a read error. The rearrangement links TRBV4-1 to TRBJ1-2; 8 nucleotides line up with TRBD1. The CDR3 sequence is 16 residues long. Germline V gene data show CDR1 as MGHRA and CDR2 as YSYEKL. CDR3: CASSQGRGREDYGCTF. CDR3 in DNA: TGCGCCAGCAGCCAAGGCAGGGGGCGGGAAGATTATGGCTGCACCTTC.

This rearrangement joins TRBV28 to TRBJ1-5; D gene unclear. Trimming left V 8 bases short and J 3 bases short, with 8 bases between. Germline lookup yields CDR1 MDHEN and CDR2 SYDVKM. The length of the CDR3 is 12 residues. CDR3 sequence: CASGRFNQPQHF. Written as DNA, the CDR3 is TGTGCCAGCGGACGGTTCAATCAGCCCCAGCATTTT.

As for this clone: Other DNA sequences of this sample code for an identical CDR3. This chain connects TRBV5-4 to TRBJ2-7; D is unclear. This CDR3 is 12 amino acids long. V gave up 1 base and J gave up 5 bases, with 7 bases separating them. Germline CDR1 is SGHNT and CDR2 is YYREEE (reference sequence). CDR3 sequence (DNA): TGTGCCAGCAGCTTGAGTCCCAACGAGCAGTACTTC. It codes for CASSLSPNEQYF.

On this clone itself: The same CDR3 is also encoded by other DNA sequences in this sample. This rearrangement joins TRBV4-1 to TRBJ1-1; D gene uncertain. The V gene's germline CDR1 is MGHRA and CDR2 YSYEKL. The CDR3 totals 15 residues. The V gene lost 1 base and the J gene lost 0 bases, with 9 bases spanning the gap. The CDR3 DNA reads as TGCGCCAGCAGCCAAGTTCTAGGGATGAACACTGAAGCTTTCTTT. This codes for CASSQVLGMNTEAFF.

The V gene is TRBV7-9, the J gene TRBJ1-2; D remains ambiguous. The CDR3 loop spans 15 amino acids. Deletions cut 0 bases from V and 1 base from J, with 9 bases between. The germline gives CDR1 SEHNR, CDR2 FQNEAQ (reference sequence). CDR3 loop: CASSLAGSNNYGYTF. The CDR3 nucleotides are TGTGCCAGCAGCTTAGCGGGCAGTAATAACTATGGCTACACCTTC.

This clone turned up a few times. This rearrangement joins TRBV19 to TRBJ1-5; D not certain. Germline CDR1 is LNHDA and CDR2 is SQIVND (reference sequence). Trimming cost V 3 bases and J 3 bases, with 12 bases left between them. This CDR3 has 15 residues. The CDR3 DNA follows: TGTGCCAGTAGTATTTTGGCGGAACACAATCAGCCCCAGCATTTT. Its protein is CASSILAEHNQPQHF.

The genes are TRBV27 and TRBJ2-1, with D possibly being TRBD2 (6 bases). Trimming cost V 5 bases and J 5 bases, with 13 bases left between them. In germline, CDR1 is MNHEY, CDR2 SMNVEV (reference sequence). The CDR3 totals 14 residues. Here the CDR3 reads CASSPSDRNNEQFF. The CDR3 DNA follows: TGTGCCAGCAGTCCTAGCGATCGGAACAATGAGCAGTTCTTC.

Concerning this clone itself: Distinct nucleotide sequences in the sample also encode this CDR3. The chain employs TRBV5-5 and TRBJ1-1, with a weak D call TRBD1 (5 bases). The V gene lost 2 bases and the J gene lost 1 base, with 6 bases spanning the gap. The CDR3 covers 13 residues. Per germline, CDR1 SGHKS and CDR2 YYEKEE (reference sequence). The DNA for the CDR3 is TGTGCCAGCAGCTTTGACAGGAACACTGAAGCTTTCTTT. It encodes CASSFDRNTEAFF. Based on the CDR3 plus reference TRBV5-5 and TRBJ1-1, the full variable domain is DAGVTQSPTHLIKTRGQQVTLRCSPISGHKSVSWYQQVLGQGPQFIFQYYEKEERGRGNFPDRFSARQFPNYSSELNVNALLLGDSALYLCASSFDRNTEAFFGQGTRLTVV.

As concerns this clone: This CDR3 is also generated by other DNA sequences in the sample. J is TRBJ1-1 and V is TRBV7-3; 7 bases line up with TRBD1. CDR1 is SGHTA and CDR2 is FQGTGA in the germline V gene. Trimming at V came to 5 bases and at J to 7 bases, leaving 1 base not matched to a gene. The CDR3 runs to 11 residues. Here the CDR3 DNA reads TGTGCCAGCAGCGCAGGGGGTGAAGCTTTCTTT. This encodes CASSAGGEAFF.

This clone was detected only once. Other DNA variants within this sample encode the same CDR3. This sequence joins TRBV5-1 and TRBJ2-1, with D tentatively TRBD1 (6 bases). This CDR3 is built from 15 residues. Trimming cost V 3 bases and J 3 bases, with 13 bases left between them. Per germline, CDR1 SGHRS and CDR2 YFSETQ. Here the CDR3 DNA reads TGCGCCAGCAGCTCGACCGGGACAAGCTACAATGAGCAGTTCTTC. Residues: CASSSTGTSYNEQFF.

V usage is TRBV11-2 and J usage is TRBJ2-1; a possible D gene is TRBD2 (5 bases). The germline V gene has CDR1 SGHAT and CDR2 FQNNGV. V was cut by 2 bases and J by 6 bases, with 14 bases left in between. The CDR3 extends over 15 amino acids. The DNA for the CDR3 is TGTGCCAGCAGCTTATTCAGCCGCGGAGGCAATGAGCAGTTCTTC. Protein: CASSLFSRGGNEQFF.

CDR3 bases: TGTGCCAGCAGCTTAGCGAAGGGACAGGACTATGGCTACACCTTC. It yields the protein CASSLAKGQDYGYTF. The chain uses TRBV7-2 and TRBJ1-2, with 8 bases identical to TRBD1. The germline CDR1 and CDR2 sequences are SGHTA and FQGNSA. V lost 0 bases to trimming and J lost 3 bases; unmatched junction nucleotides: 3. This CDR3 region has 15 residues. Full variable domain (missing parts from reference TRBV7-2 and TRBJ1-2): GAGVSQSPSNKVTEKGKDVELRCDPISGHTALYWYRQSLGQGLEFLIYFQGNSAPDKSGLPSDRFSAERTGGSVSTLTIQRTQQEDSAVYLCASSLAKGQDYGYTFGSGTRLTVV.

The chain combines TRBV6-5 with TRBJ1-4; D may be TRBD1 (6 bases). With 0 bases removed from V and 8 bases from J, the gap between germline ends came to 16 bases. Germline V CDR1 and CDR2: MNHEY, SVGAGI. This CDR3 has 16 amino acids. CDR3 in amino acids: CASSYSTMGAWEKLFF. The CDR3, as DNA: TGTGCCAGCAGTTACTCGACGATGGGGGCATGGGAAAAACTGTTTTTT.

This clone appeared a single time. The genes are TRBV13 and TRBJ2-1; D gene uncertain. The CDR3 is 15 amino acids. Germline V CDR1 and CDR2: PRHDT, FYEKMQ (reference sequence). The V and J ends lost 3 bases and 5 bases respectively, with 14 bases between them. CDR3 loop: CASSLYISPHNEQFF. As DNA, the CDR3 is TGTGCCAGCAGCTTGTATATTAGCCCGCACAATGAGCAGTTCTTC.

The rearrangement links TRBV28 to TRBJ2-7, with D unresolved. Looked up from germline, CDR1 is MDHEN and CDR2 is SYDVKM. This CDR3 has 13 amino acids. Trimming left V 1 base short and J 6 bases short, with 10 bases between. CDR3 loop: CASSLYPVPEQYF. The CDR3 nucleotides read TGTGCCAGCAGTTTATACCCCGTGCCCGAGCAGTACTTC.

Regarding this clone: Other nucleotide sequences in the sample specify the same CDR3. This sequence joins TRBV19 and TRBJ1-2; D gene unclear. This CDR3 is built from 13 residues. The ends were cut back, 1 base at V and 5 bases at J, with 8 bases in the middle. The germline V gene has CDR1 LNHDA and CDR2 SQIVND (reference sequence). Here the CDR3 DNA reads TGTGCCAGTAGTATAGGCAGATCGTATGGCTACACCTTC. It encodes CASSIGRSYGYTF.

In its sample, this clone was seen once. The chain is built from TRBV9 and TRBJ2-5; 11 nucleotides align to TRBD2. The CDR3 is 19 residues long. CDR1 and CDR2 (germline): SGDLS, YYNGEE. V shed 6 bases and J 1 base; nucleotides not matched to a gene: 17. The CDR3 region has the DNA TGTGCCAGCACCCAAGGGGGCCCCTCTAGCGGGAGGCCCCAAGAGACCCAGTACTTC. The encoded protein is CASTQGGPSSGRPQETQYF.